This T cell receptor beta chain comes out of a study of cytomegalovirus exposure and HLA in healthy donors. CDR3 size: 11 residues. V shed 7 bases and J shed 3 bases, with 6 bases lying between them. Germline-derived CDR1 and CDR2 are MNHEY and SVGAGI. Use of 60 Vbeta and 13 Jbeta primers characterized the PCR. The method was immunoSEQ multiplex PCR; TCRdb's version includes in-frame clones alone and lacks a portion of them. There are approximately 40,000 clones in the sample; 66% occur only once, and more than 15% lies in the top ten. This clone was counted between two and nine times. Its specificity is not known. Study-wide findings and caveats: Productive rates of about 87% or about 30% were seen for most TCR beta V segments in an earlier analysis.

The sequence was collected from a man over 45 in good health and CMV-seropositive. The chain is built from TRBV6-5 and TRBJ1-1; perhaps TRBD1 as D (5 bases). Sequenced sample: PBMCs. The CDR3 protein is CASTRDTEAFF. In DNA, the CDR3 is TGTGCCAGCACCAGGGACACTGAAGCTTTCTTT.